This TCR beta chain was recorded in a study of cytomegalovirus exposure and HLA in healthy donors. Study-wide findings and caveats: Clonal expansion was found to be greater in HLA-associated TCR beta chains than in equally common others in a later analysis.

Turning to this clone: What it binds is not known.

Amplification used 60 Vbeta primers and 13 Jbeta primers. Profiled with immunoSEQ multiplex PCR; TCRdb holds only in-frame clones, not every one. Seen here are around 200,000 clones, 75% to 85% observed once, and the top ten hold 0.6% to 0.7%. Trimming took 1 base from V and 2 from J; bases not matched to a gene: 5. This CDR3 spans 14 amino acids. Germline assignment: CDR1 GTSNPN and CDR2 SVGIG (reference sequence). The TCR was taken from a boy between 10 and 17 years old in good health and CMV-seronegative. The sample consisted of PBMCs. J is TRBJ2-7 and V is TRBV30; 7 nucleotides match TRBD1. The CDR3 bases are TGTGCCTGGAGTGCACCGACAGGGACCTACGAGCAGTACTTC. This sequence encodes CAWSAPTGTYEQYF.